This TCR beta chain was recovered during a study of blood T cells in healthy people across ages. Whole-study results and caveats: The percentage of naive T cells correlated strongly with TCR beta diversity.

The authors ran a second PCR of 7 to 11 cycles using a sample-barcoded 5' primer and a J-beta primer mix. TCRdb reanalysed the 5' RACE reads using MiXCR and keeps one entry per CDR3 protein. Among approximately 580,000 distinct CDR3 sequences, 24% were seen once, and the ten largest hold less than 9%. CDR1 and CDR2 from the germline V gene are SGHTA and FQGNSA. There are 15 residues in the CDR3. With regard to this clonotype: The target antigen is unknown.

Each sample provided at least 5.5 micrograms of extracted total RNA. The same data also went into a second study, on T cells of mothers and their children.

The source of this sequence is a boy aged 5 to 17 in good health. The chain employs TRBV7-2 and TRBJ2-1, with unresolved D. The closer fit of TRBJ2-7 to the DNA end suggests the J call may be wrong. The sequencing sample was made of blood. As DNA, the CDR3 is TGTGCCAGCAGCTTCAGTGCGTTAAGCTCCTACGAGCAGTACTTC. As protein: CASSFSALSSYEQYF.